This T cell receptor (beta chain) was sequenced in a study of CD8 T cells in Susac syndrome (dated by TCRdb to the late 2010s). With regard to the full study: Among the Susac syndrome patients who were sequenced, clinically active disease was present in six and clinical remission was observed in eight. The study used repertoire sequencing to test whether antigen drove CD8+ T cell activation and differentiation in Susac syndrome. At the time of blood withdrawal, Susac syndrome patients were either therapy-naive, taking corticosteroids (with some also receiving IVIg), or on IVIg alone.

Overall study outcomes, separate from this receptor: The TCR sequencing and HLA analysis was acknowledged to have included a relatively small number of individuals. In patients with Susac syndrome, the CD4+ T cell repertoire showed no detectable clonal expansion.

RNA was extracted with the RNeasy kit and roughly 0.45 to 1 ug was reverse transcribed using random hexamers. TCR beta CDR3 regions were amplified with the immunoSEQ multiplex PCR assay covering 54 Vbeta and 13 Jbeta segments. PCR amplification bias was corrected by using a synthetic template baseline for primer optimization and computational correction. Processing in the source paper ran as follows. Reads were annotated to V, D and J genes according to IMGT and were analyzed with immunoSEQ Analyzer, with only productive sequences retained. Clonality was computed as one minus Shannon entropy normalized by log2 of the number of productive unique sequences. For each patient and control, public and private clones were evaluated among the 100 most prevalent clones. A clone was defined as Susac-specific if it was absent from the healthy and MS cohorts, from some 1,100 published viral clones and from other ImmuneACCESS disease sequences. TCRdb itself trimmed the public reads at Q25 with fastp, ran MiXCR and retained productive beta chains. Each record represents a unique CDR3 protein, reported with the most common genes and DNA among its rows. None of the V and J calls come from the authors' own analysis; TCRdb made them. The sample table records around 190,000 distinct CDR3 sequences; 94% of these occur just once. In total, the top ten clones hold roughly 0.12% of the sample.

Its CDR3 holds 14 amino acids, cysteine through phenylalanine. Left in the record is the CDR3 DNA by itself, 42 bases read in frame from the first base. Via the germline V gene (reference sequence), CDR1 is DFQATT and CDR2 SNEGSKA. The junction shows trimming of 3 bases on V and 10 bases on J, and the gene matches do not reach 10 bases of it. About this clonotype: It lacks a known antigen. There are no base qualities to consult, and no much larger clone falls within one base.

High-throughput TCR beta sequencing profiled peripheral blood CD8+ and CD4+ T cells from healthy donors, Susac syndrome patients and multiple sclerosis patients. The Susac syndrome patients fulfilled recently defined diagnostic criteria for either definite or probable disease. CD8+ TEMRA cells were enriched by FACS, while bulk CD8+ and CD4+ T cells were purified by magnetic negative isolation. Blood was collected in EDTA tubes and processed within 24 hours, with PBMCs isolated through density gradient centrifugation. PBMCs destined for TCR sequencing were cryopreserved in liquid nitrogen and later thawed in a 37 °C water bath. Purity of sorted or isolated CD4+, CD8+ and CD8+ TEMRA cells was at least 90%.

The rearrangement joined TRBV20-1 to TRBJ2-1; TRBD2 matches 9 bases in the middle. Specimen: CD4+ T cells from PBMCs. This clonotype was obtained from a human donor with Susac syndrome. In nucleotide form, the sequence is TGCAGTGCTAGGATCGGCGGGGGGGACCGAGAGCAGTTCTTC. Protein translation: CSARIGGGDREQFF.